Presented here are 14 T cell receptor beta chains from one specimen sequenced in a study of blood T cells in healthy people across ages. Using a J-beta primer mix together with a sample-barcoded 5' primer, a second PCR was run for about 6 to 12 cycles. From the 5' RACE reads, TCRdb called clonotypes with MiXCR, one entry per CDR3 protein. The sample includes over 1,300,000 distinct CDR3 sequences, roughly 60% of them seen just once. The sample was blood. These receptor sequences come from a young man in good health.

The rearrangement joins TRBV28 to TRBJ1-6, with D uncertain. Trimming took off 6 bases at V and 7 bases at J, with 13 bases between the two ends. CDR1 MDHEN and CDR2 SYDVKM come from the germline V gene. The CDR3 is 14 residues long. In nucleotides, the CDR3 is TGTGCCAGCAGCATCCCCGGCGGGAATTCACCCCTCCACTTT. Protein sequence: CASSIPGGNSPLHF.

This clonotype is a singleton in its sample. CDR3 amino acids: CASRRGQNTEAFF. CDR3 coding DNA: TGTGCCAGCAGGAGAGGACAGAACACTGAAGCTTTCTTT. The rearrangement joins TRBV12-3 or TRBV12-4 to TRBJ1-1, with a possible D match to TRBD1 (5 bases). The CDR3 consists of 13 residues. With 6 bases removed from V and 1 base from J, the gap between germline ends came to 9 bases.

This clonotype came up a few times. The rearrangement uses TRBV5-1 and TRBJ2-1; D gene ambiguous. This CDR3 has 13 residues. V was cut by 2 bases and J by 6 bases, with 9 bases left in between. Per the germline V gene, CDR1 is SGHRS and CDR2 is YFSETQ. The chain's CDR3 is CASSFLGSNEQFF. CDR3 DNA: TGCGCCAGCAGCTTCCTCGGAAGCAATGAGCAGTTCTTC.

This rearrangement joins TRBV30 to TRBJ2-5; a weak D match, TRBD1 (7 bases). The DNA end is more similar to TRBJ2-7, so the J call may be wrong. The CDR3 runs to 11 residues. Germline V gives CDR1 GTSNPN, CDR2 SVGIG (reference sequence). CDR3 sequence reads: CAGGQTYEQYF. The CDR3 nucleotides read TGTGCGGGGGGACAGACCTACGAGCAGTACTTC.

This chain joins TRBV12-3 or TRBV12-4 and TRBJ2-2; possibly TRBD2 for D (6 bases). V was trimmed by 5 bases and J by 7 bases, leaving 17 bases between them. The CDR3 runs to 15 residues. DNA for the CDR3: TGTGCCAGCAGTCCGTCGGGACTCCTCGGCGGGGAGCTGTTTTTT. This sequence encodes CASSPSGLLGGELFF.

This sequence joins TRBV6-6 and TRBJ2-2, with 7 bases fitting TRBD2. Per the germline V gene, CDR1 is MNHNY and CDR2 is SVGAGI (reference sequence). Trimming took 2 bases from V and 3 from J; bases not matched to a gene: 0. The CDR3 consists of 14 residues. DNA for the CDR3: TGTGCCAGCAGTTACGCGGGGGACACCGGGGAGCTGTTTTTT. Its protein is CASSYAGDTGELFF.

The table lists this clonotype with a few counts. V is TRBV27 and J is TRBJ1-2; D is undetermined. Trimming pared 6 bases from V and 4 bases from J, leaving 15 bases between. The CDR3 is 14 residues long. Germline V CDR1 and CDR2: MNHEY, SMNVEV (reference sequence). The DNA of the CDR3 is TGTGCCAGCAGCACACTGGCCTCGGGCTATGGCTACACCTTC. This gives the protein CASSTLASGYGYTF.

The gene calls are TRBV20-1 and TRBJ2-4; 10 nucleotides match TRBD1. TRBJ2-7 matches the DNA end more closely, so the J call is doubtful. The CDR3 spans 14 residues. The germline V gene encodes CDR1 DFQATT and CDR2 SNEGSKA (reference sequence). The chain's CDR3 is CSGWDRGSGVEQYF. Here the CDR3 DNA reads TGCAGTGGATGGGACAGGGGATCAGGTGTCGAGCAGTACTTC.

A single count supports this clonotype. The J gene is TRBJ2-3, the V gene TRBV9; a possible D gene is TRBD2 (6 bases). The CDR3 sequence is 17 residues long. The germline CDR1 and CDR2 sequences are SGDLS and YYNGEE. V gave up 2 bases and J gave up 2 bases, with 18 bases separating them. The CDR3 here is CASSVPPTGTFTDTQYF. DNA for the CDR3: TGTGCCAGCAGCGTTCCTCCCACGGGGACTTTCACAGATACGCAGTATTTT.

The chain joins TRBV2 to TRBJ2-7; perhaps TRBD2 as D (5 bases). Germline values: CDR1 SNHLY, CDR2 FYNNEI. This CDR3 has 12 amino acids. Trimming removed 5 bases at V and 5 bases at J, with 10 bases between. The CDR3 region is CASSISVNEQYF. The CDR3 DNA reads as TGTGCCAGCAGTATTAGCGTCAACGAGCAGTACTTC.

In this sample, this clonotype turned up once. For the CDR3, the DNA is TGTGCCAGCAGTGGGGGGACTAGCGGGACGGGCTACAATGAGCAGTTCTTC. Translated: CASSGGTSGTGYNEQFF. This chain joins TRBV7-2 and TRBJ2-1, with 13 bases that match TRBD2. The CDR3 loop spans 17 amino acids. The V and J ends lost 6 bases and 3 bases, in that order; junction bases with no gene match: 8. CDR1 SGHTA and CDR2 FQGNSA come from the germline V gene.

The chain recombines TRBV20-1 with TRBJ2-1; the D gene is possibly TRBD1 (6 bases). CDR1 DFQATT and CDR2 SNEGSKA come from the germline V gene (reference sequence). Trimming removed 6 bases from V and 5 bases from J, with 20 bases in between. CDR3 length equals 15 residues. CDR3 amino acids: CSAETGPWGDNEQFF. DNA of the CDR3: TGCAGTGCGGAGACAGGACCCTGGGGCGACAATGAGCAGTTCTTC.

The chain is built from TRBV5-6 and TRBJ1-1; 9 bases agree with TRBD1. The CDR3 is 15 amino acids. The germline gives CDR1 SGHDT, CDR2 YYEEEE. The V gene end was trimmed by 4 bases and the J gene end by 5 bases; junction bases not matched to a gene: 9. The CDR3 DNA is TGTGCCAGCAGCCCGTCCGGGACAGGGAAAACTGAAGCTTTCTTT. It specifies CASSPSGTGKTEAFF.

The chain combines TRBV7-2 with TRBJ2-7, with D possibly TRBD1 on 6 matching bases. CDR1 is SGHTA, CDR2 FQGNSA, per germline. Trimming pared 1 base from V and 6 bases from J, leaving 13 bases between. The CDR3 extends over 14 amino acids. CDR3 loop: CASSLVADSREQYF. Written as DNA, the CDR3 is TGTGCCAGCAGCTTAGTGGCGGACAGTCGCGAGCAGTACTTC.